This T cell receptor beta chain originates from a study of blood T cell repertoires in COVID-19. Across the whole study: Material from acute and convalescent COVID-19 was sourced from the United States, Italy and Spain. T cells, B-cell-depleted T cells, or PBMCs provided the cDNA or gDNA that served as material.

Per the germline V gene, CDR1 is SGDLS and CDR2 is YYNGEE. Trimming removed 0 bases at V and 7 bases at J, with 10 bases between. The CDR3 loop spans 13 amino acids. Original analysis: Reference gene primer amplification gave nucleated cell count estimates. Assay used: immunoSEQ multiplex PCR; TCRdb lists only in-frame clones, some missing. V and J calls plus clone size are reproduced from that table; the DNA served to infer D and trimming. The sample records 45,000 or so clones, 82% being singletons. The origin of this receptor is a woman in her sixties or seventies with acute or convalescent COVID-19. The gene calls are TRBV9 and TRBJ1-2; TRBD1 might be the D (5 bases). Specimen: peripheral blood. The CDR3 here is CASSVGGEGGYTF. CDR3 nucleotide sequence: TGTGCCAGCAGCGTAGGGGGGGAAGGTGGCTACACCTTC.